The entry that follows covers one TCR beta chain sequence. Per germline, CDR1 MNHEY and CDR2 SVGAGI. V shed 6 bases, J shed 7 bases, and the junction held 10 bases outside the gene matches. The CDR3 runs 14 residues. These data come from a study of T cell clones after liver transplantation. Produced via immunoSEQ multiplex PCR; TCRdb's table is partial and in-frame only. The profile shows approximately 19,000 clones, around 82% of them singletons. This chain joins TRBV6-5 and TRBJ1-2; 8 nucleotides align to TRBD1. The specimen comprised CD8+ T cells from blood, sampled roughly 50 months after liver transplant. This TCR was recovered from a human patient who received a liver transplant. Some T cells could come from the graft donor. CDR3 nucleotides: TGTGCCAGCAGCTATATTACAGGGGGAGCTGGCTACACCTTC. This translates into CASSYITGGAGYTF.